The rows below give T cell receptor beta chains drawn from one sample of a study of T cell repertoires in cytomegalovirus infection. MiXCR was run by TCRdb on the reads, yielding one entry per CDR3 protein. Among about 490,000 distinct CDR3 sequences, 16% were seen once, and the ten largest hold roughly a quarter. Sequenced: CD8+ T cells from PBMCs. The receptor set was obtained from a human donor in good health (CMV status not recorded). Some clones in this sample may be carry-over from other donors' samples. Each CDR3 is given with its conserved first and last residue. The order of the fields is V gene, J gene, D gene, clone size, CDR3 DNA, CDR3 protein. A D gene is named only where the DNA matches it firmly. Clone sizes are given selectively: once, few, many, or a class where the clone is expanded.

v_call: TRBV30
j_call: TRBJ2-2
d_call: TRBD2
clone_size: few
cdr3_nt: TGTGCCTGGAGTGGGCTAGCGGGAGTGTCCACCGGGGAGCTGTTTTTT
cdr3_aa: CAWSGLAGVSTGELFF

v_call: TRBV7-8
j_call: TRBJ2-2
d_call: -
clone_size: many
cdr3_nt: TGTGCCAGCAGCTTAAACTCCCGGGAGCTGTTTTTT
cdr3_aa: CASSLNSRELFF

v_call: TRBV12-3/TRBV12-4
j_call: TRBJ2-6
d_call: TRBD1
clone_size: few
cdr3_nt: TGTGCCAGCAGTTTAAGTGTGTTAGGTTGGGACAGGGGTCCCCCTGGGGCCAACGTCCTGACTTTC
cdr3_aa: CASSLSVLGWDRGPPGANVLTF

v_call: TRBV7-9
j_call: TRBJ2-5
d_call: -
clone_size: many
cdr3_nt: TGTGCCAGCAGCCCTAAAAGGGGTGTTGAGACCCAGTACTTC
cdr3_aa: CASSPKRGVETQYF

v_call: TRBV7-2
j_call: TRBJ2-7
d_call: -
clone_size: many
cdr3_nt: TGTGCCAGTACCCAGAGTGGAGGGACAATCTACGAGCAGTACTTC
cdr3_aa: CASTQSGGTIYEQYF

v_call: TRBV13
j_call: TRBJ1-2
d_call: -
clone_size: few
cdr3_nt: TGTGCCAGCAGCTCCCCCTTAAGGGCAGGCAGAGATGGCTACACCTTC
cdr3_aa: CASSSPLRAGRDGYTF

v_call: TRBV7-8
j_call: TRBJ1-2
d_call: -
clone_size: many
cdr3_nt: TGTGCCAGCAGCTTAGTGGTTAAGGGCTATGGCTACACCTTC
cdr3_aa: CASSLVVKGYGYTF

v_call: TRBV15
j_call: TRBJ1-1
d_call: -
clone_size: few
cdr3_nt: TGTGCCACCAGCAGTTCGGGGGGGCCAAGCGGTGAAGCTTTCTTT
cdr3_aa: CATSSSGGPSGEAFF

v_call: TRBV7-9
j_call: TRBJ1-1
d_call: -
clone_size: many
cdr3_nt: TGTGCCAGCAGCCCCGTGGGGGCAGGGACTGAAGCTTTCTTT
cdr3_aa: CASSPVGAGTEAFF

v_call: TRBV7-8
j_call: TRBJ2-1
d_call: -
clone_size: many
cdr3_nt: TGTGCCAGCAGCTTATGGGGCGGCTCAAGCTCCTACAATGAGCAGTTCTTC
cdr3_aa: CASSLWGGSSSYNEQFF

v_call: TRBV4-1
j_call: TRBJ2-7
d_call: -
clone_size: many
cdr3_nt: TGCGCCAGCAGCCAAGAGCCATTATCCGGGGCTAGTAACGAGCAGTACTTC
cdr3_aa: CASSQEPLSGASNEQYF

v_call: TRBV11-2
j_call: TRBJ1-1
d_call: -
clone_size: many
cdr3_nt: TGTGCCAGCAGCTTAGAAGGGACTTTCTTT
cdr3_aa: CASSLEGTFF

v_call: TRBV24-1
j_call: TRBJ2-1
d_call: TRBD2
clone_size: few
cdr3_nt: TGTGCCACCAGTGATCCGAAAAGCGGGAGATGGGATGAGCAGTTCTTC
cdr3_aa: CATSDPKSGRWDEQFF

v_call: TRBV27
j_call: TRBJ2-3
d_call: TRBD2
clone_size: -
cdr3_nt: TGTGCCAGCAGCCACGACCCGGGACTAGCGATGAGCACAGATACGCAGTATTTT
cdr3_aa: CASSHDPGLAMSTDTQYF

v_call: TRBV27
j_call: TRBJ1-4
d_call: -
clone_size: many
cdr3_nt: TGTGCCGGCACCCAGGGGCCAACAACTAATGAAAAACTGTTTTTT
cdr3_aa: CAGTQGPTTNEKLFF

v_call: TRBV10-3
j_call: TRBJ2-3
d_call: TRBD2
clone_size: -
cdr3_nt: TGTGCCATCAGTGTCTCGCGGGGGGTCACAGATACGCAGTATTTT
cdr3_aa: CAISVSRGVTDTQYF

v_call: TRBV27
j_call: TRBJ1-3
d_call: -
clone_size: -
cdr3_nt: TGTGCCAGCAGTTTATCGGCCACGGAGCGAAACACCATATATTTT
cdr3_aa: CASSLSATERNTIYF

v_call: TRBV11-2
j_call: TRBJ2-1
d_call: -
clone_size: many
cdr3_nt: TGTGCCAGCAGCTTATTGAGGCTGAATGAGCAGTTCTTC
cdr3_aa: CASSLLRLNEQFF

v_call: TRBV20-1
j_call: TRBJ2-3
d_call: TRBD2
clone_size: many
cdr3_nt: TGCAGTGCTAGAGAACTAATTAGAGCGGGAGTTTACGATACGCAGTATTTT
cdr3_aa: CSARELIRAGVYDTQYF

v_call: TRBV28
j_call: TRBJ2-7
d_call: -
clone_size: -
cdr3_nt: TGTGCCAGCAGGCCTACAGGGCTCGAGCAGTACTTC
cdr3_aa: CASRPTGLEQYF

v_call: TRBV14
j_call: TRBJ1-2
d_call: -
clone_size: many
cdr3_nt: TGTGCCAGCAGCCAAGATCGCCGGGGGAGTTACTATGGCTACACCTTC
cdr3_aa: CASSQDRRGSYYGYTF

v_call: TRBV20-1
j_call: TRBJ1-5
d_call: -
clone_size: -
cdr3_nt: TGCAGTGCTAGAGATCGCTCGCATTACAATCAGCCCCAGCATTTT
cdr3_aa: CSARDRSHYNQPQHF

v_call: TRBV29-1
j_call: TRBJ2-1
d_call: TRBD2
clone_size: few
cdr3_nt: TGCAGCGTTATAGCGGGGGCGAGCTCCTACAATGAGCAGTTCTTC
cdr3_aa: CSVIAGASSYNEQFF

v_call: TRBV6-1
j_call: TRBJ2-7
d_call: -
clone_size: many
cdr3_nt: TGTGCAGGAGGAGGACAGAAAACCCCCTACGAGCAGTACTTC
cdr3_aa: CAGGGQKTPYEQYF

v_call: TRBV5-5
j_call: TRBJ1-5
d_call: -
clone_size: many
cdr3_nt: TGTGCCAGCAGCCCAACAGGGCATAGCAATCAGCCCCAGCATTTT
cdr3_aa: CASSPTGHSNQPQHF

v_call: TRBV30
j_call: TRBJ2-1
d_call: -
clone_size: few
cdr3_nt: TGTGCCTGGACCCAGGGAGACAATGAGCAGTTCTTC
cdr3_aa: CAWTQGDNEQFF

v_call: TRBV6-6
j_call: TRBJ2-7
d_call: TRBD1
clone_size: few
cdr3_nt: TGTGCCAGCAGTTACGGGGACAGGGACTACGAGCAGTACTTC
cdr3_aa: CASSYGDRDYEQYF

v_call: TRBV10-3
j_call: TRBJ1-5
d_call: TRBD1
clone_size: few
cdr3_nt: TGTGCCATCAGTGAAGGGGGACAGTCCAATCAGCCCCAGCATTTT
cdr3_aa: CAISEGGQSNQPQHF